This record concerns one T cell receptor (beta chain) sequence. Authors' data handling: The assay estimated nucleated cells by amplifying reference gene primers. TCRdb's table, derived via immunoSEQ multiplex PCR, lists solely in-frame clones and lacks some. V and J calls and clone size follow that table, whereas D and trimming were derived from the DNA. This table has about 240,000 clones, around 85% appearing once. This sample was taken from a study of blood T cell repertoires in COVID-19. Sequencing was done on a sample of peripheral blood. This TCR came from a man in his forties or fifties with COVID-19, enrolled during active disease.

CDR3 DNA sequence: TGTGCCAGCAGTTCACTGGCGGGTTCAGGCTATGGCTACACCTTC. It is translated as CASSSLAGSGYGYTF. The chain uses TRBV27 and TRBJ1-2, with unresolved D. Germline V gene sequence: CDR1 MNHEY, CDR2 SMNVEV (reference sequence). The V gene lost 4 bases and the J gene lost 4 bases, with 16 bases spanning the gap. CDR3 length: 15 residues.